The 15 T cell receptor beta chains below come from one sample, sequenced in a study of shared clonotypes between healthy human individuals. Here immunoSEQ multiplex PCR was the method, and the copy in TCRdb shows in-frame clones only, minus some. The table includes 2 million to 3 million clones, more than 80% detected once. Source material: naive CD4+ T cells sorted from blood. Subset defined: CD45RA+ positively selected. The receptors come from a man younger than 35 in good health.

This rearrangement joins TRBV21-1 to TRBJ1-1; the D call of TRBD1 is as the table states it, not checked on the DNA. TRBV21-1 is annotated as a pseudogene. CDR3 length: 17 residues. The CDR3 reads CASSITRDSRMNTEAFF. The CDR3, as DNA: TGTGCCAGCAGCATAACCCGGGACAGCAGAATGAACACTGAAGCTTTCTTT.

This clone occurred once. The rearrangement uses TRBV19 and TRBJ2-3; no firm D call. The V gene lost 0 bases and the J gene lost 2 bases, with 6 bases spanning the gap. Germline lookup yields CDR1 LNHDA and CDR2 SQIVND (reference sequence). The CDR3 contains 14 residues. The CDR3, as DNA: TGTGCCAGTAGTATAGACATCTACACAGATACGCAGTATTTT. The encoded protein is CASSIDIYTDTQYF. Combining the CDR3 with reference TRBV19 and TRBJ2-3 gives the whole variable domain DGGITQSPKYLFRKEGQNVTLSCEQNLNHDAMYWYRQDPGQGLRLIYYSQIVNDFQKGDIAEGYSVSREKKESFPLTVTSAQKNPTAFYLCASSIDIYTDTQYFGPGTRLTVL.

The count of this clone is one. This chain links TRBV25-1 with TRBJ1-5; tentatively, D is TRBD1 (5 bases). The germline V gene has CDR1 MGHDK and CDR2 SYGVNS. The CDR3 is 11 residues long. Here the CDR3 reads CAWTFFQPQHF. CDR3 sequence (DNA): TGTGCTTGGACATTTTTTCAGCCCCAGCATTTT.

The chain is built from TRBV18 and TRBJ2-3; D is unresolved. The germline V and J ends were trimmed by 1 base and 5 bases, with 7 bases remaining between them. This CDR3 contains 13 residues. CDR1 is KGHSH and CDR2 is LQKENI in the germline V gene. The CDR3 DNA is TGTGCCAGCTCACCACGGTCCGGAGATACGCAGTATTTT. Translated, it gives CASSPRSGDTQYF.

Only one count was recorded for this clone. CDR3 DNA sequence: TGTGCCAGCAGTGAGGTCCGCCGGATATATAATTCACCCCTCCACTTT. Translation gives CASSEVRRIYNSPLHF. The chain uses TRBV6-1 and TRBJ1-6, with D unresolved. The CDR3 loop spans 16 amino acids. Germline loops: CDR1 MNHNS, CDR2 SASEGT. V shed 3 bases and J shed 4 bases, with 13 bases lying between them.

This clone came up a few times. The rearrangement uses TRBV28 and TRBJ1-5; 7 nucleotides match TRBD1. Germline assignment: CDR1 MDHEN and CDR2 SYDVKM. The CDR3 is 15 amino acids. V was clipped by 5 bases and J by 3 bases; unmatched bases: 7. In nucleotides, the CDR3 is TGTGCCAGCAGTGCCGGGACAGACTTCAATCAGCCCCAGCATTTT. Amino acid sequence: CASSAGTDFNQPQHF.

The chain uses TRBV5-4 and TRBJ1-1; TRBD1 agrees at 8 bases. The CDR3 is made up of 14 amino acids. V was pared by 5 bases and J by 1 base, with 4 bases of the junction left unmatched. CDR1 and CDR2 (germline): SGHNT, YYREEE (reference sequence). CDR3 coding DNA: TGTGCCAGCAGAGACGGACAGGGGAACACTGAAGCTTTCTTT. Amino acids: CASRDGQGNTEAFF. Variable domain in full (rest from reference TRBV5-4 and TRBJ1-1): ETGVTQSPTHLIKTRGQQVTLRCSSQSGHNTVSWYQQALGQGPQFIFQYYREEENGRGNFPPRFSGLQFPNYSSELNVNALELDDSALYLCASRDGQGNTEAFFGQGTRLTVV.

The chain is built from TRBV6-6 and TRBJ2-7; the match to TRBD1 covers 10 bases. Germline assignment: CDR1 MNHNY and CDR2 SVGAGI (reference sequence). The CDR3 covers 15 residues. J was trimmed by 2 bases and V by 6 bases; bases with no gene match: 7. The CDR3 coding sequence is TGTGCCAGCAGAGATCCGGGACAGGGGCCCTACGAGCAGTACTTC. Translating it yields CASRDPGQGPYEQYF.

The chain joins TRBV29-1 to TRBJ1-1; no firm D call. Germline assignment: CDR1 SQVTM and CDR2 ANQGSEA. CDR3 length equals 12 residues. V lost 4 bases to trimming and J lost 0 bases, with 6 bases between them. The DNA for the CDR3 is TGCAGCGTTGTACGTGTGAACACTGAAGCTTTCTTT. Protein product: CSVVRVNTEAFF.

V gene TRBV15 combines with J gene TRBJ2-7, with D unresolved. CDR3 length: 13 amino acids. In germline, CDR1 is LNHNV, CDR2 YYDKDF (reference sequence). V shed 3 bases and J shed 2 bases, with 8 bases lying between them. DNA for the CDR3: TGTGCCACCAGCAGGGAATTGACCTACGAGCAGTACTTC. Encoded protein: CATSRELTYEQYF.

The V and J genes are TRBV5-1 and TRBJ1-1, with 8 bases fitting TRBD1. The length of the CDR3 is 16 residues. CDR1 and CDR2 from the germline V gene are SGHRS and YFSETQ. With V trimmed by 4 bases and J by 0 bases, 8 bases remained unmatched. CDR3 bases: TGCGCCAGCAGCACGACAGGGGCGAACATGAACACTGAAGCTTTCTTT. Protein sequence: CASSTTGANMNTEAFF.

The chain has TRBV11-2 and TRBJ2-3; D might be TRBD2 (5 bases). Germline CDR1 reads SGHAT; CDR2 reads FQNNGV. Trimming removed 5 bases from V and 6 bases from J, with 9 bases in between. CDR3 length: 12 residues. The CDR3 region is CASSRSGDTQYF. CDR3 DNA sequence: TGTGCCAGCAGCCGATCGGGGGATACGCAGTATTTT.

This clone was seen just once. V gene TRBV6-6 combines with J gene TRBJ1-2; the D gene is possibly TRBD1 (6 bases). This CDR3 region has 13 residues. Trimming removed 7 bases at V and 4 bases at J, with 13 bases between. Germline CDR1 reads MNHNY; CDR2 reads SVGAGI (reference sequence). The CDR3 nucleotides read TGTGCCAGCAACAGGGCAGGAGGCTATGGCTACACCTTC. This sequence encodes CASNRAGGYGYTF.

The chain joins TRBV7-9 to TRBJ2-7; 10 nucleotides align to TRBD2. The germline CDR1 and CDR2 sequences are SEHNR and FQNEAQ (reference sequence). Trimming took 3 bases from V and 4 from J; bases not matched to a gene: 9. This CDR3 has 16 amino acids. CDR3 sequence: CASSLGLRTSGYEQYF. As DNA, the CDR3 is TGTGCCAGCAGCTTGGGGCTAAGGACTAGCGGATACGAGCAGTACTTC.

The chain couples TRBV10-2 to TRBJ2-5; the match to TRBD2 covers 10 bases. The CDR3 loop spans 15 amino acids. With V trimmed by 6 bases and J by 1 base, 5 bases remained unmatched. Germline CDR1 and CDR2: WSHSY and SAAADI. The DNA for the CDR3 is TGCGCCAGCAGAATCCGGACTAGCGGCCAAGAGACCCAGTACTTC. Translated: CASRIRTSGQETQYF.